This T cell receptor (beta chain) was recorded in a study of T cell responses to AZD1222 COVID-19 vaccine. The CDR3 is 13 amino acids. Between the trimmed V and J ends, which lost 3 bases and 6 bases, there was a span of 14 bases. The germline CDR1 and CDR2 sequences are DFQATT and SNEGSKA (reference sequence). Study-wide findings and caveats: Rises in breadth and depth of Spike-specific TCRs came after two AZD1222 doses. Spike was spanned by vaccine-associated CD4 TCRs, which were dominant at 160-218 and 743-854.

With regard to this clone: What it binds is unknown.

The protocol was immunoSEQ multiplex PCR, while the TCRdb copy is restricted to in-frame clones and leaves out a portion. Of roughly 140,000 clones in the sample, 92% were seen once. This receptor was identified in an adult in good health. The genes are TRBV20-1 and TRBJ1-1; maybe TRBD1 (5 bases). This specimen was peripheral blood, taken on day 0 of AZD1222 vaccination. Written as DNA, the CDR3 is TGCAGTGCTAGTAATTGGGGGTCTGCTGAAGCTTTCTTT. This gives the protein CSASNWGSAEAFF.